This is a list of T cell receptor beta chains from one sample in a study of beta chain features in type 1 diabetes. Clones were sequenced by immunoSEQ multiplex PCR, and TCRdb holds only the in-frame ones, with some missing. In the table there are fewer than 450,000 clones, 13% of which are singletons. Specimen: naive CD4+ T cells from blood. The receptors originated from a woman younger than 35 with type 1 diabetes. Each CDR3 is given with its conserved first and last residue. A D gene is named only where the DNA matches it firmly. Only part of the rows carry a size: once, few, many, or a class if the clone is expanded.

D gene: TRBD2; V gene: TRBV28; J gene: TRBJ2-7; clone size: few; CDR3 protein: CASSSQTGGSYEQYF; CDR3 DNA: TGTGCCAGCAGTTCCCAAACGGGAGGGTCCTACGAGCAGTACTTC
D gene: .; V gene: TRBV7-9; J gene: TRBJ2-1; clone size: many; CDR3 protein: CASSPRRGNEQFF; CDR3 DNA: TGTGCCAGCAGCCCTAGGCGGGGCAATGAGCAGTTCTTC
D gene: .; V gene: TRBV11-2; J gene: TRBJ1-1; clone size: few; CDR3 protein: CASSHYRGPSLNTEAFF; CDR3 DNA: TGTGCCAGCAGTCACTATAGAGGGCCCAGCTTGAACACTGAAGCTTTCTTT
D gene: .; V gene: TRBV5-1; J gene: TRBJ2-1; clone size: few; CDR3 protein: CASSLVFYNEQFF; CDR3 DNA: TGCGCCAGCAGCTTGGTATTCTACAATGAGCAGTTCTTC
D gene: TRBD1; V gene: TRBV29-1; J gene: TRBJ1-1; clone size: .; CDR3 protein: CSGATGGIWNTEAFF; CDR3 DNA: TGCAGCGGCGCGACAGGGGGCATTTGGAACACTGAAGCTTTCTTT
D gene: .; V gene: TRBV6-1; J gene: TRBJ2-7; clone size: few; CDR3 protein: CASSEEGRPPFEQYF; CDR3 DNA: TGTGCCAGCAGTGAGGAGGGCCGCCCGCCGTTCGAGCAGTACTTC
D gene: .; V gene: TRBV7-3; J gene: TRBJ2-3; clone size: .; CDR3 protein: CASSLDGGLGDTQYF; CDR3 DNA: TGTGCCAGCAGCTTGGATGGCGGGCTTGGTGATACGCAGTATTTT
D gene: TRBD1; V gene: TRBV5-4; J gene: TRBJ2-3; clone size: .; CDR3 protein: CASSAGQGRGDTQYF; CDR3 DNA: TGTGCCAGCAGCGCAGGACAGGGGAGGGGAGATACGCAGTATTTT
D gene: .; V gene: TRBV2; J gene: TRBJ1-5; clone size: few; CDR3 protein: CASRGDSNQPQHF; CDR3 DNA: TGTGCCAGCCGGGGGGACAGCAATCAGCCCCAGCATTTT
D gene: .; V gene: TRBV20-1; J gene: TRBJ2-1; clone size: .; CDR3 protein: CSAPVVVEQFF; CDR3 DNA: TGCAGTGCTCCGGTAGTGGTTGAGCAGTTCTTC
D gene: .; V gene: TRBV28; J gene: TRBJ1-1; clone size: .; CDR3 protein: CASSLGEGKGTEAFF; CDR3 DNA: TGTGCCAGCAGTTTGGGGGAGGGAAAAGGCACTGAAGCTTTCTTT
D gene: .; V gene: TRBV7-9; J gene: TRBJ2-1; clone size: few; CDR3 protein: CASSAGNEQFF; CDR3 DNA: TGTGCCAGCAGCGCCGGGAATGAGCAGTTCTTC
D gene: .; V gene: TRBV4-2; J gene: TRBJ2-7; clone size: .; CDR3 protein: CASSQDVASPYEQYF; CDR3 DNA: TGTGCCAGCAGCCAAGATGTGGCTAGCCCTTACGAGCAGTACTTC
D gene: .; V gene: TRBV7-9; J gene: TRBJ2-1; clone size: .; CDR3 protein: CASSPLGQVGDEQFF; CDR3 DNA: TGTGCCAGCAGCCCTCTGGGGCAGGTCGGCGATGAGCAGTTCTTC
D gene: .; V gene: TRBV2; J gene: TRBJ1-5; clone size: .; CDR3 protein: CASNGGSNQPQHF; CDR3 DNA: TGTGCCAGCAACGGAGGGAGCAATCAGCCCCAGCATTTT
D gene: .; V gene: TRBV28; J gene: TRBJ1-2; clone size: few; CDR3 protein: CASARRGYTF; CDR3 DNA: TGTGCCAGCGCCCGGAGGGGCTACACCTTC
D gene: .; V gene: TRBV5-1; J gene: TRBJ1-1; clone size: few; CDR3 protein: CASSLGNKNTEAFF; CDR3 DNA: TGCGCCAGCAGCTTGGGTAATAAGAACACTGAAGCTTTCTTT
D gene: .; V gene: TRBV23-1; J gene: TRBJ1-2; clone size: many; CDR3 protein: CASSQLPSQGYTF; CDR3 DNA: TGCGCCAGCAGTCAACTACCTTCTCAAGGCTACACCTTC